One sample yielded the 2 T cell receptor beta chains listed below, sequenced in a study of T cell changes during pregnancy in multiple sclerosis. The table came from immunoSEQ multiplex PCR; TCRdb's copy has only in-frame clones and leaves some out. Among around 73,000 clones listed, around 94% were seen once. The sample here was peripheral blood, taken in the third trimester of pregnancy. Every receptor here comes from a female donor in good health, enrolled as a control in a pregnancy study.

Written as DNA, the CDR3 is TGTGCCAGCTCACCACCAGGAGGGGAGGGGACCTACGAGCAGTACTTC. Its translation is CASSPPGGEGTYEQYF. The V and J genes are TRBV18 and TRBJ2-7; 7 nucleotides match TRBD2. Trimming took 0 bases from V and 2 from J; bases not matched to a gene: 7. Germline V lookup: CDR1 KGHSH, CDR2 LQKENI. This CDR3 spans 16 amino acids. The full variable domain, with the rest looked up from reference TRBV18 and TRBJ2-7, is NAGVMQNPRHLVRRRGQEARLRCSPMKGHSHVYWYRQLPEEGLKFMVYLQKENIIDESGMPKERFSAEFPKEGPSILRIQQVVRGDSAAYFCASSPPGGEGTYEQYFGPGTRLTVT.

The chain joins TRBV18 to TRBJ2-1; 7 bases map to TRBD2. Trimming cost V 0 bases and J 1 base; bases outside gene matches: 6. The CDR3 loop spans 17 amino acids. Germline V gene data show CDR1 as KGHSH and CDR2 as LQKENI. CDR3 in DNA: TGTGCCAGCTCACCACCGGGGGGGATAGGGTCCTACAATGAGCAGTTCTTC. It encodes CASSPPGGIGSYNEQFF.